This T cell receptor beta chain was captured by sequencing in a study of a mutant IDH1 vaccine in newly diagnosed glioma. Study details: Vaccination began 4-6 weeks post radiotherapy alone, or with temozolomide cycles. Earlier treatment was radiotherapy, temozolomide, or both, with most getting both. Visits designated V12 and V13 were conducted at weeks 35 and 47, respectively.

Documented time point: week 47, end of study. In every dose of vaccine, 300 ug of mutant IDH1 20-mer peptide was given alongside topical imiquimod. Only in-frame clones appear in the TCRdb table, and some are missing; sequencing was by immunoSEQ multiplex PCR. The table lists 25,000 to 35,000 clones, 65% to 85% of them singletons, with around 31% in the top ten. Concerning this clone: Its antigen remains unknown.

Deletions cut 4 bases from V and 0 bases from J, with 22 bases between. Germline CDR1 is SGHRS and CDR2 is YFSETQ. The CDR3 length is 19 residues. This sequence was found in a man aged 25-45 years with glioma. The chain has TRBV5-1 and TRBJ2-2; D remains ambiguous. Sequences were derived from PBMCs, sampled from a glioma patient whose treatment included an IDH1 peptide vaccine. The CDR3 reads CASSKRSLVRPSNTGELFF. The CDR3 DNA follows: TGCGCCAGCAGCAAAAGATCGCTTGTTAGGCCGTCGAACACCGGGGAGCTGTTTTTT.